This TCR beta chain was identified in a study of Ad26.COV2.S vaccination and SARS-CoV-2 variants. Some clones are missing from TCRdb's copy, which holds only in-frame ones; the method was immunoSEQ multiplex PCR. The repertoire has about 440,000 clones, 90% of them found once; the top ten carry about 4.4%. CDR3 length equals 16 residues. Trimming cost V 2 bases and J 3 bases; bases outside gene matches: 7. Germline lookup yields CDR1 MNHNY and CDR2 SVGAGI (reference sequence). This clone was recorded a few times. Treatment in this sample: about 20 received Ad26.COV2.S at low or high dose, single or two shots; about 5 received placebo; per-sample allocation not given. Each sample was drawn 63 days after the first injection (of vaccine or placebo).

The chain has TRBV6-6 and TRBJ2-1; 7 bases are shared with TRBD2. The receptor was isolated from a person between 18 and 65 years old who received the Ad26.COV2.S COVID-19 vaccine or a placebo. The sequencing here drew on peripheral blood, taken in a trial of Ad26.COV2.S vaccine versus placebo. DNA for the CDR3: TGTGCCAGCAGTTACGCCGGCGGGAGTGACTACAATGAGCAGTTCTTC. It is translated as CASSYAGGSDYNEQFF.